The present T cell receptor beta chain was sequenced within a study of human T cells and chemical hapten exposure. The CDR3 contains 12 residues. V trimming: 6 bases; J trimming: 5 bases; junction bases outside the gene matches: 0. The time point was: patch test 1, 2 weeks after DPC sensitization. Treatment in this sample: therapeutic diphenylcyclopropenone sensitization with weekly scalp DPC. Before extraction, the whole blood was not fractionated, and total RNA was taken from it. This clonotype has ten or more counts. TCRdb processed the RACE reads anew with MiXCR; each CDR3 protein has one entry. The sample has tens of thousands of distinct CDR3 sequences; more than 6% are singletons.

The specimen was whole blood, collected in connection with sensitization to the hapten diphenylcyclopropenone (DPC). The chain is built from TRBV12-3 or TRBV12-4 and TRBJ2-2; 7 bases match TRBD1. The origin of this receptor is a woman between 25 and 40 years old with alopecia areata. Some clones in this sample may be carry-over from other donors' samples. Here the CDR3 DNA reads TGTGCCAGCAGACAGGGGACCGGGGAGCTGTTTTTT. Protein product: CASRQGTGELFF.